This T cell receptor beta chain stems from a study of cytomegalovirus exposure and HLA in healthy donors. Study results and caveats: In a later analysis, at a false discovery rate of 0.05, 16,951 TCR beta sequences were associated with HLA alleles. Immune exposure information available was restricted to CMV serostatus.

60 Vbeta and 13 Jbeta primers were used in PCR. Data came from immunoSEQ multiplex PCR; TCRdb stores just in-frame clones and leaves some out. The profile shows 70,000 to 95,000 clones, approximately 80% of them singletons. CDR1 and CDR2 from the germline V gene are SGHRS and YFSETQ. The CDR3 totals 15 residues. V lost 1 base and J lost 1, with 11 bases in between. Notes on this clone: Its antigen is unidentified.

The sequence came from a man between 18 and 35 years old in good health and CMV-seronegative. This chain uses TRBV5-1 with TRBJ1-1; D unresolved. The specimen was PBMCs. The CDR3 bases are TGCGCCAGCAGCTTGACGGCAGGATGGAACACTGAAGCTTTCTTT. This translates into CASSLTAGWNTEAFF.